The clone carrying this TCR beta chain showed up just a few times. Its antigen is currently unknown. This CDR3 spans 14 amino acids. J was trimmed by 2 bases and V by 4 bases; bases with no gene match: 5. The germline V gene has CDR1 MNHNS and CDR2 SASEGT. The source material, RNA transcripts, was used to amplify TCR beta CDR3 regions. A set of HTBI primers served as the primers for a first-round RT-PCR of the TCR CDR3. Using its own MiXCR run on the multiplex PCR reads, TCRdb lists one record per CDR3 protein. The repertoire holds about 590,000 distinct CDR3 sequences, with more than 13% as singletons. Uncontrolled infection, other autoimmune disease, pregnancy or lactation barred patients from enrollment. These data belong to a study of T cells in Graves' hyperthyroidism and ophthalmopathy. The study, taken as a whole, reports: Blood shared most expanded thyroid clonotypes above 0.001.

The sequence was collected from a woman between 18 and 29 years old with Graves' ophthalmopathy. Sequencing used blood. The chain joins TRBV6-1 to TRBJ2-7, with 7 bases aligning to TRBD1. CDR3 sequence reads: CASSARTGAYEQYF. The CDR3 DNA reads as TGTGCCAGCAGTGCTAGGACAGGTGCCTACGAGCAGTACTTC.